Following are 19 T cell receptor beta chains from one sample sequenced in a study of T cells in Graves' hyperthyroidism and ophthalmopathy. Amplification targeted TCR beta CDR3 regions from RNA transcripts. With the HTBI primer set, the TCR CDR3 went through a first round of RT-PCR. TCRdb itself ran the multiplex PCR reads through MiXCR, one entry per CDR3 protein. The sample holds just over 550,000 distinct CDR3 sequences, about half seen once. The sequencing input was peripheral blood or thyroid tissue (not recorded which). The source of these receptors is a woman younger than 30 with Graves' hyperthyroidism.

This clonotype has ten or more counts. CDR3 residues: CARQAGRSNQPQHF. CDR3 coding DNA: TGCGCCCGTCAGGCAGGGCGTAGCAATCAGCCCCAGCATTTT. V is TRBV10-1 and J is TRBJ1-5; TRBD1 is a possible D gene (5 bases). The CDR3 length is 14 residues. Germline V lookup: CDR1 WNHNN, CDR2 SYGVQD (reference sequence). Trimming shortened V by 11 bases and J by 0 bases, and 14 bases separated the two germline ends.

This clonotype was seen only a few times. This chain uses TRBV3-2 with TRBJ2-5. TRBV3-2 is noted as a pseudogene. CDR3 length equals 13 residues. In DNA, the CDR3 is TGTGCCAGCAGCCAAGTAGACCAAGAGACCCAGTACTTC. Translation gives CASSQVDQETQYF.

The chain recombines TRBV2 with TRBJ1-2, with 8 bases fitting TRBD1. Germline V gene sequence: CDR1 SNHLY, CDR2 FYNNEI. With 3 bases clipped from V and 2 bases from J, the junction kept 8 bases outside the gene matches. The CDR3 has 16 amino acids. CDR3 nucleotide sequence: TGTGCCAGCAGTGAGGAAACAGGGGGTTTGAACTATGGCTACACCTTC. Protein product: CASSEETGGLNYGYTF.

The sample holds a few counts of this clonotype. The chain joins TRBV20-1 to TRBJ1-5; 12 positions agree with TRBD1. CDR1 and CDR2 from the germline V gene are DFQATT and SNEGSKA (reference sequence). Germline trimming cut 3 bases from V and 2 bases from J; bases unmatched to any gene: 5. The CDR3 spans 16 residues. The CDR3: CSASIGTGGGNQPQHF. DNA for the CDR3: TGCAGTGCTAGCATTGGGACAGGGGGCGGCAATCAGCCCCAGCATTTT.

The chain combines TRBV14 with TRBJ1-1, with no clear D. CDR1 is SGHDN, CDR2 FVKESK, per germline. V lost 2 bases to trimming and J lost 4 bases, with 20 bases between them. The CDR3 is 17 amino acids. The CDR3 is CASSQNRQGRSSTEAFF. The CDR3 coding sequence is TGTGCCAGCAGCCAAAACCGACAAGGCCGGTCGAGCACTGAAGCTTTCTTT.

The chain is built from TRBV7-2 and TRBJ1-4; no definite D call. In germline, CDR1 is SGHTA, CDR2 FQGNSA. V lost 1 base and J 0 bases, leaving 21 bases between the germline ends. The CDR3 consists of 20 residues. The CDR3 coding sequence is TGTGCCAGCAGCTTAGAGCCACTGCCATCCATTCCGACAACTAATGAAAAACTGTTTTTT. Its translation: CASSLEPLPSIPTTNEKLFF. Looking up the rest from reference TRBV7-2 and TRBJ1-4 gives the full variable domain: GAGVSQSPSNKVTEKGKDVELRCDPISGHTALYWYRQSLGQGLEFLIYFQGNSAPDKSGLPSDRFSAERTGGSVSTLTIQRTQQEDSAVYLCASSLEPLPSIPTTNEKLFFGSGTQLSVL.

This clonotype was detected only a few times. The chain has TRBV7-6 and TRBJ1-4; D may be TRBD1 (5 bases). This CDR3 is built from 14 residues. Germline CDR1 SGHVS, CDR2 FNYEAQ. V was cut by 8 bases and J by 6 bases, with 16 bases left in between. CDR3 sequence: CASSPGTDYEKLFF. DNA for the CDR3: TGTGCCAGCTCCCCCGGGACGGACTATGAAAAACTGTTTTTT.

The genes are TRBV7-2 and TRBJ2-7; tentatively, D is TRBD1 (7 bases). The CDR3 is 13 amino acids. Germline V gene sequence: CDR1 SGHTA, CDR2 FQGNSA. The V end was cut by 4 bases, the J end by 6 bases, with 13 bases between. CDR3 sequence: CASSSGQEGEQYF. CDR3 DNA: TGTGCCAGCAGCTCCGGACAGGAGGGCGAGCAGTACTTC.

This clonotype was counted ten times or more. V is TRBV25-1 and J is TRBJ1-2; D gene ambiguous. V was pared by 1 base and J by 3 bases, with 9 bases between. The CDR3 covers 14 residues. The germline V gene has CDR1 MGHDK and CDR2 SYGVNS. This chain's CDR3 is CASSEFGVDYGYTF. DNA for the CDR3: TGTGCCAGCAGTGAATTCGGGGTTGACTATGGCTACACCTTC.

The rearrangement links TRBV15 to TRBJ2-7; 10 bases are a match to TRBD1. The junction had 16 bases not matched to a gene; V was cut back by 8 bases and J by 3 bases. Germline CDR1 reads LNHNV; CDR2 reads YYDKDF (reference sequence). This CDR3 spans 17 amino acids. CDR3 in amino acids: CATFRDRGSGASYEQYF. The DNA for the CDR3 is TGTGCCACCTTCCGGGACAGGGGATCGGGGGCGAGCTACGAGCAGTACTTC.

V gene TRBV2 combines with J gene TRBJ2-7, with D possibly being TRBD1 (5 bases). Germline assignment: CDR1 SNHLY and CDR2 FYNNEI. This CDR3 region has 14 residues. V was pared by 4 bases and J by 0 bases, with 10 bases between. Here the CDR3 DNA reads TGTGCCAGCAGTGCAGTAGGGGCCTCCTACGAGCAGTACTTC. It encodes CASSAVGASYEQYF.

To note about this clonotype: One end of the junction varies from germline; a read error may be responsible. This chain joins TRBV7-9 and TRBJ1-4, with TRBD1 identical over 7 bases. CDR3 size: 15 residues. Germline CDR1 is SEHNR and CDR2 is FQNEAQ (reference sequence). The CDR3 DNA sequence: TGTGCCAGCAGTTACCCGGGGCAGGGGGATGAAAAACTGCTTTTT. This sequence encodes CASSYPGQGDEKLLF.

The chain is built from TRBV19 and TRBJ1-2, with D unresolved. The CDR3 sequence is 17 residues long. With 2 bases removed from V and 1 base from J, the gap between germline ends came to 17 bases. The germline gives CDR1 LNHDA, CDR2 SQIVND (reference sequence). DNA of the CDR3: TGTGCCAGTAGTATATTCTCCGGCGGAACCCTTAACTATGGCTACACCTTC. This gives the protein CASSIFSGGTLNYGYTF.

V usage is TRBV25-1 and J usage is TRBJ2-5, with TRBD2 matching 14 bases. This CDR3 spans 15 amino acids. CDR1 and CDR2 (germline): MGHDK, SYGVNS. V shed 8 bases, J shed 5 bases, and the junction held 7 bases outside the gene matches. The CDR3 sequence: CASSQGLAGEETQYF. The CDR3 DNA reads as TGTGCCAGCTCACAGGGACTAGCGGGAGAGGAGACCCAGTACTTC.

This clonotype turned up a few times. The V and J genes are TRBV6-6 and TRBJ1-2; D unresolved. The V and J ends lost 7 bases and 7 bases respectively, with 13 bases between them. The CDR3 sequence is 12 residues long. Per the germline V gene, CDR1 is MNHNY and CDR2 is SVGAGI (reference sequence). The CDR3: CASTQSGSGYTF. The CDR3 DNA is TGTGCCAGCACCCAAAGTGGTTCTGGCTACACCTTC.

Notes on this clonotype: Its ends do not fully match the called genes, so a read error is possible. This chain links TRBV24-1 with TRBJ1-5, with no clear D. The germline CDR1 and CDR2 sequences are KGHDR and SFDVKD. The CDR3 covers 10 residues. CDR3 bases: TGTGCCAGCAGTTACGCCCGGGGACATTTT. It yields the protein CASSYARGHF.

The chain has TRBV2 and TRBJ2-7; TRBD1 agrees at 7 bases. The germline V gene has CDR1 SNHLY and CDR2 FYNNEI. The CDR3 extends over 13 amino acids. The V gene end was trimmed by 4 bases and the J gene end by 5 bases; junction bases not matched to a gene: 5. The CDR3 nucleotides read TGTGCCAGCAGTGGTTCGACAGGGCACGAGCAGTACTTC. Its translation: CASSGSTGHEQYF.

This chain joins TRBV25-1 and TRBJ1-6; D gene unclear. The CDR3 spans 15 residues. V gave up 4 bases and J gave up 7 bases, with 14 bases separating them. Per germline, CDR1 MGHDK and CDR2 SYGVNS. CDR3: CASSAKRETNSPLHF. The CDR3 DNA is TGTGCCAGCAGTGCTAAGAGGGAGACGAATTCACCCCTCCACTTT.

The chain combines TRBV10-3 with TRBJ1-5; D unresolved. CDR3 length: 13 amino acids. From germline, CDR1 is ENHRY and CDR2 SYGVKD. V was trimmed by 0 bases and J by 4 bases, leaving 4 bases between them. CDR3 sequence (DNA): TGTGCCATCAGTGAGTCGACGAATCAGCCCCAGCATTTT. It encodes CAISESTNQPQHF.